This TCR beta chain was identified in a study of somatic mutations in cytotoxic T cells in rheumatoid arthritis. Study-level points and caveats: Unlike healthy controls, rheumatoid arthritis patients had CD8+ clonality that increased with age.

Trimming left V 3 bases short and J 1 base short, with 12 bases between. Germline CDR1 GTSNPN, CDR2 SVGIG (reference sequence). The CDR3 is 14 amino acids. Turning to this clone: The target antigen is unknown.

The table came from immunoSEQ multiplex PCR; TCRdb's copy has only in-frame clones and leaves some out. The sample yields 4,500 to 5,000 clones, roughly 79% seen once. Positive selection with magnetic beads achieved the isolation of CD4+ and CD8+ cells, followed by a flow cytometry check of purity. This clonotype was obtained from an older man with rheumatoid arthritis. The rearrangement links TRBV30 to TRBJ2-5; D call uncertain. Sequencing was done on a sample of CD8+ T cells sorted from blood. This chain's CDR3 is CAWSPYEAQETQYF. The CDR3 coding sequence is TGTGCCTGGAGCCCCTACGAGGCCCAAGAGACCCAGTACTTC.